This is a list of T cell receptor beta chains from one sample in a study of molecular identifiers for immune sequencing clone quantification. TCRdb fed the PCR reads into MiXCR, producing one record per CDR3 protein. The sample consists of under 650,000 distinct CDR3 sequences, about 20% of them appearing once. The sequenced material came from naive CD8+ T cells from blood, with Jurkat cell RNA spiked in. These receptors originate from a human donor in good health. Some libraries in this study had Jurkat cell RNA spiked in. The CDR3 runs from the conserved cysteine through the conserved F or W. Fields, in order: J gene, clone size, D gene, V gene, CDR3 DNA, CDR3 protein. The D gene is left open where the match is weak. Clone size is shown for a subset of rows, as once, few, many or a class of expanded clone.

TRBJ2-3 many TRBD2 TRBV7-9 TGTGCCAGCAGTCTAGCGGGAGGACAGGGCTCCGATACGCAGTATTTT CASSLAGGQGSDTQYF
TRBJ1-5 NA NA TRBV19 TGTGCCAGTAGTATTATCCCGGCCAATCGGCCCCAGCATTTT CASSIIPANRPQHF
TRBJ1-6 few NA TRBV25-1 TGTGCCAGCAGTTCAGAGATTAATTCACCCCTCCACTTT CASSSEINSPLHF
TRBJ2-7 NA TRBD2 TRBV5-3 TGTGCCAGCGGCTTTTCAGCGGGAGGGCCGGGAGAGCAGTACTTC CASGFSAGGPGEQYF
TRBJ2-3 few NA TRBV12-5 TGTGCTACCCACTCCGGTGGCAGTGACACAGATACGCAGTATTTT CATHSGGSDTDTQYF
TRBJ2-7 many NA TRBV20-1 TGCAGTGCTAGGGACGAGCTTTCAGGTCTATCTACGGAGTACTTC CSARDELSGLSTEYF
TRBJ2-1 NA NA TRBV30 TGTGCCTGGAGTGTTGGGGCATTAAGTGAGCAGTTCTTC CAWSVGALSEQFF
TRBJ1-1 many NA TRBV12-3/TRBV12-4 TGTGCCAGCAGTCTAGGGTATGGATTGAACACTGAAGCTTTCTTT CASSLGYGLNTEAFF
TRBJ2-7 NA NA TRBV7-6 TGTGCCAGCAGCTTCTCCGGGACTTCAAGCTCCTACGAGCAGTACTTC CASSFSGTSSSYEQYF
TRBJ2-5 many NA TRBV5-1 TGCGCCAGCAGCTTCACCGGGGGAATCCAAGAGACCCAGTACTTC CASSFTGGIQETQYF
TRBJ2-7 NA TRBD2 TRBV5-1 TGCGCCAGCAGCTGGAGCGGGGGTCAAACCTACGAGCAGTACTTC CASSWSGGQTYEQYF
TRBJ1-6 NA NA TRBV5-1 TGCGCCAGCAGCTTGGACAGGGACAATTCACCCCTCCACTTT CASSLDRDNSPLHF
TRBJ1-2 many TRBD1 TRBV6-1 TGTGCCACGGGCAGGGGGATGAATGGCTACACCTTC CATGRGMNGYTF
TRBJ2-7 once TRBD2 TRBV5-3 TGTGCCGGCAGCTTGGTCGCGAGCAGCGGGAGATACGAGCAGTACTTC CAGSLVASSGRYEQYF
TRBJ2-2 few TRBD2 TRBV9 TGTGCCAGCAGCGCAAGCCCGGGACTAGTGGCTTACACCGGGGAGCTGTTTTTT CASSASPGLVAYTGELFF
TRBJ2-2 many TRBD2 TRBV19 TGTGCCAGTAGTTCCCTCGGGACTAGCGGGAGCACGCCCGGGGAGCTGTTTTTT CASSSLGTSGSTPGELFF
TRBJ1-1 NA NA TRBV20-1 TGCGGTGCTAGAGTTATACCGGCCCCGACGGTGAACACTGAAGCTTTCTTT CGARVIPAPTVNTEAFF
TRBJ1-2 many NA TRBV28 TGTGCCAGCAGCCCCGGACGGAGATACAACACCTTC CASSPGRRYNTF
TRBJ2-3 few NA TRBV20-1 TGCAGTGCTAGAGTATCGCAGGGGTACACAGATACGCAGTATTTT CSARVSQGYTDTQYF
TRBJ2-5 many NA TRBV6-5 TGTGCCAGCAGCCCGAAAGGGCACCAAGAGACCCAGTACTTC CASSPKGHQETQYF
TRBJ2-3 many TRBD1 TRBV5-4 TGTGCCAGCAGCTTGGAGGGCGCAGGGGGCGCTTATCTAACAGATACGCAGTATTTT CASSLEGAGGAYLTDTQYF
TRBJ2-1 few NA TRBV19 TGTGCCAGTAGTTGGGGGACGAGGGGTACCAGATGGGGGCAGTTCTTC CASSWGTRGTRWGQFF
TRBJ2-6 many NA TRBV10-1 TGCGCCAGCAGTGTCGGGGGCTCTGGGGCCAACGTCCTGACTTTC CASSVGGSGANVLTF